These T cell receptor beta chains were read from a single sample in a study of T-cell reconstitution after alpha-beta-depleted transplantation in children. MiXCR, run by TCRdb on the PCR reads, gives a single entry per CDR3 protein. This sample has 30,000 to 40,000 distinct CDR3 sequences; under 7.5% occur once, and the top ten carry around 27%. Sequencing was performed on peripheral blood, taken 60 days after TCRalphabeta/CD19-depleted stem cell transplant. The receptors shown here come from a child under two years old who had a stem cell transplant for acute myeloid leukemia, so the T cells may come from the graft donor. Each CDR3 is given with its conserved first and last residue. D genes are given only for firm matches. Some rows mark clone size as missing; the rest say once, few, many or name a class of expanded clone.

abundance	v_gene	j_gene	d_gene	CDR3nt	CDR3aa
many	TRBV7-9	TRBJ1-2	TRBD1	TGTGCCAGCAGCCCCTCGGGACAGGGTTATGGCTACACCTTC	CASSPSGQGYGYTF
many	TRBV29-1	TRBJ1-2	.	TGCAGCGCCCCAGACATTAACTATGGCTACACCTTC	CSAPDINYGYTF
many	TRBV7-9	TRBJ2-4	.	TGTGCCAGCAGCTTAGAAGGAATGTACCAAAACATTCAGTACTTC	CASSLEGMYQNIQYF
.	TRBV10-3	TRBJ2-1	TRBD2	TGTGCCATCAGTTCTAGCGGAAGCTCCTACAATGAGCAGTTCTTC	CAISSSGSSYNEQFF
.	TRBV19	TRBJ2-5	.	TGTGCCAGTAGTATGAGAACAGGGAGGGAGACCCAGTACTTC	CASSMRTGRETQYF
many	TRBV4-1	TRBJ2-7	TRBD2	TGCGCCAGCAGCCAATCTAGCGGGGAGCTTGGGGACTACGAGCAGTACTTC	CASSQSSGELGDYEQYF
many	TRBV14	TRBJ2-7	TRBD2	TGTGCCAGCAGCTGGACTAGCGGGACCTACGAGCAGTACTTC	CASSWTSGTYEQYF
many	TRBV6-5	TRBJ2-3	TRBD2	TGTGCCAGCAGTTTAGCGGGAACAGATACGCAGTATTTT	CASSLAGTDTQYF
many	TRBV4-3	TRBJ2-7	.	TGCGCCAGCAGCCAAGGAGCAAGTCGGTGGTACGAGCAGTACTTC	CASSQGASRWYEQYF
many	TRBV2	TRBJ2-7	.	TGTGCCAGCTCCGGCAACGAGCAGTACTTC	CASSGNEQYF
.	TRBV19	TRBJ2-7	.	TGTGCCAGTAGCAATTGGGACGGGACCTACGAGCAGTACTTC	CASSNWDGTYEQYF
many	TRBV4-3	TRBJ2-4	.	TGCGCCAGCAGCCAAGGGGCAGGAGGGGGGTTACCCAAAAACATTCAGTACTTC	CASSQGAGGGLPKNIQYF
few	TRBV6-1	TRBJ1-4	TRBD1	TGTGCCAGCAGCCCCGGGACAGGGCCTGAAAAACTGTTTTTT	CASSPGTGPEKLFF
many	TRBV25-1	TRBJ2-2	TRBD2	TGTGCCAGCAGTAGGGGACTAGTGAACACCGGGGAGCTGTTTTTT	CASSRGLVNTGELFF
many	TRBV12-3/TRBV12-4	TRBJ2-5	.	TGTGCCAGCAGCCCGAGGGGACCTCGGTACCAAGAGACCCAGTACTTC	CASSPRGPRYQETQYF